Shown below are 20 T cell receptor beta chains from a single sample sequenced in a study of pediatric ulcerative colitis. Data came from immunoSEQ multiplex PCR; TCRdb stores just in-frame clones and leaves some out. The sample records around 64,000 clones, 86% being singletons. Source material: blood. The receptors here all came from a boy under 18 with severe ulcerative colitis.

The chain is built from TRBV4-1 and TRBJ2-3; no clear D. This CDR3 comprises 14 residues. The germline V and J ends were trimmed by 3 bases and 4 bases, with 11 bases remaining between them. Germline values: CDR1 MGHRA, CDR2 YSYEKL. This CDR3 is CASSQKLLPDTQYF. The CDR3 DNA follows: TGCGCCAGCAGCCAGAAACTACTCCCAGATACGCAGTATTTT.

The chain joins TRBV11-2 to TRBJ2-7; 15 nucleotides line up with TRBD2. The V segment lost 3 bases and the J segment 2 bases; nucleotides outside the gene matches: 8. The germline gives CDR1 SGHAT, CDR2 FQNNGV. The CDR3 contains 18 residues. CDR3 sequence reads: CASSLRGLAGGITYEQYF. CDR3 nucleotides: TGTGCCAGCAGCTTGAGAGGACTAGCGGGAGGGATAACCTACGAGCAGTACTTC.

The J gene is TRBJ2-7, the V gene TRBV5-4, with D possibly TRBD1 on 5 matching bases. Germline CDR1 and CDR2: SGHNT and YYREEE (reference sequence). Between the trimmed V and J ends, which lost 0 bases and 3 bases, there was a span of 10 bases. The CDR3 totals 14 residues. The CDR3 sequence: CASSLGGGRYEQYF. As DNA, the CDR3 is TGTGCCAGCAGCTTGGGGGGCGGTCGCTACGAGCAGTACTTC.

CDR3 residues: CASSFTGSGSQETQYF. The CDR3 DNA is TGTGCCAGCAGCTTTACGGGGAGCGGGTCACAAGAGACCCAGTACTTC. The rearrangement links TRBV7-2 to TRBJ2-5; maybe TRBD2 (6 bases). This CDR3 contains 16 residues. V was shortened by 3 bases and J by 2 bases, with 16 bases between the two germline ends. Germline loops: CDR1 SGHTA, CDR2 FQGNSA. Variable domain in full (rest from reference TRBV7-2 and TRBJ2-5): GAGVSQSPSNKVTEKGKDVELRCDPISGHTALYWYRQSLGQGLEFLIYFQGNSAPDKSGLPSDRFSAERTGGSVSTLTIQRTQQEDSAVYLCASSFTGSGSQETQYFGPGTRLLVL.

The CDR3 sequence: CASSDSMMGAGGNEQFF. For the CDR3, the DNA is TGTGCCAGCAGTGACTCGATGATGGGTGCAGGGGGTAACGAGCAGTTCTTC. The genes are TRBV6-4 and TRBJ2-1, with 7 bases matching TRBD1. V shed 0 bases and J 10 bases; nucleotides not matched to a gene: 15. Germline V gene sequence: CDR1 MRHNA, CDR2 SNTAGT. The CDR3 is 17 amino acids.

The rearrangement joins TRBV13 to TRBJ2-1; 9 bases match TRBD2. The CDR3 spans 17 residues. The V and J ends lost 5 bases and 7 bases, in that order; junction bases with no gene match: 15. The V gene's germline CDR1 is PRHDT and CDR2 FYEKMQ (reference sequence). The CDR3 region has the DNA TGTGCCAGCAGCCCACCGATCCTAGCGGGAAAGGTTAATGAGCAGTTCTTC. It codes for CASSPPILAGKVNEQFF.

The genes are TRBV2 and TRBJ1-2; TRBD1 agrees at 12 bases. There are 17 residues in the CDR3. Germline V gene data show CDR1 as SNHLY and CDR2 as FYNNEI. J gave up 7 bases and V 7 bases, and 16 bases lay outside the gene matches. The CDR3 DNA reads TGTGCCAGCATCCGGGACAGGGGGCGCCTGAGCGAGGGTGGCTACACCTTC. It codes for CASIRDRGRLSEGGYTF.

The count of this clone is one. The chain joins TRBV11-3 to TRBJ2-1; 16 nucleotides agree with TRBD2. V shed 5 bases and J 8 bases; nucleotides not matched to a gene: 6. CDR3 length equals 16 residues. CDR1 is SGHNT, CDR2 YENEEA, per germline. CDR3 sequence reads: CASSPGLAGGKHEQFF. The CDR3 coding sequence is TGTGCCAGCAGCCCGGGACTAGCGGGAGGGAAGCATGAGCAGTTCTTC.

The rearrangement links TRBV6-1 to TRBJ1-2; D unclear. The CDR3 sequence is 12 residues long. Trimming removed 7 bases from V and 1 base from J, with 7 bases in between. Germline V gives CDR1 MNHNS, CDR2 SASEGT. CDR3 amino acids: CASTDLNYGYTF. Written as DNA, the CDR3 is TGTGCCAGCACGGACCTTAACTATGGCTACACCTTC.

A few counts support this clone. The CDR3 bases are TGTGCCAGCAGTGAAGCGCATGGGTTAAATCAGCCCCAGCATTTT. Translating it yields CASSEAHGLNQPQHF. The V and J genes are TRBV6-1 and TRBJ1-5; no clear D. V dropped 0 bases and J dropped 4 bases, with 10 bases sitting between them. The germline gives CDR1 MNHNS, CDR2 SASEGT. The CDR3 has 15 amino acids.

This rearrangement joins TRBV4-2 to TRBJ2-7; D uncertain. V lost 4 bases, J lost 6 bases, and 16 bases lay in between. The CDR3 consists of 14 residues. Germline-derived CDR1 and CDR2 are LGHNA and YNFKEQ. The CDR3 loop reads CASSLSGEDPEQYF. As DNA, the CDR3 is TGTGCCAGCAGCCTGTCGGGTGAGGATCCCGAGCAGTACTTC.

The genes are TRBV21-1 and TRBJ1-5; the table's D call, TRBD1, has no DNA check behind it. TRBV21-1 is deemed a pseudogene. The CDR3 is 15 residues long. The CDR3 sequence: CASSQDRSGNQPQHF. CDR3 DNA: TGTGCCAGCAGCCAAGACAGGTCGGGCAATCAGCCCCAGCATTTT.

This sequence joins TRBV11-3 and TRBJ1-4, with 7 bases fitting TRBD1. CDR3 length equals 16 residues. With V trimmed by 5 bases and J by 3 bases, 9 bases remained unmatched. Germline V gene sequence: CDR1 SGHNT, CDR2 YENEEA. The CDR3 reads CASSQQDRAPNEKLFF. The CDR3 DNA is TGTGCCAGCAGCCAACAAGACAGGGCTCCTAATGAAAAACTGTTTTTT.

The rearrangement uses TRBV5-4 and TRBJ2-2, with 10 bases aligning to TRBD1. V lost 4 bases and J lost 7; bases outside the gene matches: 10. The length of the CDR3 is 16 residues. Germline CDR1 reads SGHNT; CDR2 reads YYREEE (reference sequence). CDR3 coding DNA: TGTGCCAGCAGCGATCCGGGACAGGGGTTGGACGGGGAGCTGTTTTTT. It translates to CASSDPGQGLDGELFF.

The chain has TRBV5-4 and TRBJ2-2, with D maybe TRBD2 (6 bases). CDR1 SGHNT and CDR2 YYREEE come from the germline V gene (reference sequence). Trimming removed 0 bases at V and 0 bases at J, with 15 bases between. This CDR3 spans 18 amino acids. The CDR3 DNA sequence: TGTGCCAGCAGCTTGGGGGTGGGAGGTACAGCGAACACCGGGGAGCTGTTTTTT. Translating it yields CASSLGVGGTANTGELFF.

The J gene is TRBJ2-1, the V gene TRBV7-3, with D perhaps TRBD2 (5 bases). This CDR3 has 14 amino acids. Germline CDR1 SGHTA, CDR2 FQGTGA. V gave up 2 bases and J gave up 5 bases, with 10 bases separating them. The chain's CDR3 is CASSLGEFDNEQFF. In DNA, the CDR3 is TGTGCCAGCAGCTTAGGGGAGTTCGACAATGAGCAGTTCTTC.

This clone has only a few counts. The rearrangement links TRBV5-1 to TRBJ1-2, with 7 bases matching TRBD1. CDR3 length: 16 amino acids. The ends lost 0 bases at V and 5 bases at J; junction bases unmatched: 10. Germline V gives CDR1 SGHRS, CDR2 YFSETQ. This chain's CDR3 is CASSLVGDSREYGYTF. CDR3 DNA sequence: TGCGCCAGCAGCTTGGTCGGGGACAGTAGAGAGTATGGCTACACCTTC.

The chain recombines TRBV6-6 with TRBJ1-1; 8 nucleotides align to TRBD1. Germline assignment: CDR1 MNHNY and CDR2 SVGAGI (reference sequence). V gave up 5 bases and J gave up 10 bases; unmatched junction bases: 6. This CDR3 has 12 residues. The CDR3 DNA reads TGTGCCAGCAGTGTCCAGGGGACAGGAGCTTTCTTT. It encodes CASSVQGTGAFF.

The chain recombines TRBV5-1 with TRBJ2-5; D is ambiguous. Germline V CDR1 and CDR2: SGHRS, YFSETQ. The V and J ends lost 2 bases and 3 bases respectively, with 8 bases between them. This CDR3 contains 13 residues. The CDR3 spells CASSFWPEETQYF. The CDR3 bases are TGCGCCAGCAGCTTTTGGCCCGAAGAGACCCAGTACTTC.

This chain joins TRBV6-6 and TRBJ1-2, with D possibly matching TRBD1 (6 bases). The V and J ends lost 2 bases and 6 bases respectively, with 19 bases between them. The CDR3 spans 16 residues. Germline-derived CDR1 and CDR2 are MNHNY and SVGAGI (reference sequence). This CDR3 is CASSYTVGGLGDGYTF. CDR3 nucleotides: TGTGCCAGCAGTTACACCGTTGGGGGGCTCGGGGATGGCTACACCTTC.